The clone carrying this T cell receptor beta chain was detected only a few times. The antigen is unknown. The source of the sample is a study of response to subunit inactivated influenza vaccine. Whole-study results and caveats: Authors suggested that a seasonal influenza vaccination recruits few new T cells each time.

Germline V gene data show CDR1 as MNHEY and CDR2 as SVGAGI. This CDR3 has 17 amino acids. V dropped 2 bases and J dropped 8 bases, with 22 bases sitting between them. TCRdb fed the RT-PCR reads into MiXCR, producing one record per CDR3 protein. The data contain over 450,000 distinct CDR3 sequences, 10% to 15% of them singletons. The chain carries TRBV6-5 and TRBJ2-1, with D perhaps given as TRBD1 or TRBD2 (6 bases each). Sequencing used PBMCs from blood, obtained 40 to 50 days after vaccination. This sequence was found in a man between 50 and 59 years old who received an inactivated influenza vaccine. CDR3 amino acids: CASSYGGTGIGGHEQFF. CDR3 coding DNA: TGTGCCAGCAGTTACGGGGGGACCGGGATCGGGGGCCATGAGCAGTTCTTC.